The 2 T cell receptor beta chains listed next were all sequenced from one sample in a study of cytomegalovirus exposure and HLA in healthy donors. The PCR made use of 60 Vbeta and 13 Jbeta primers. TCRdb's copy holds only in-frame clones and misses some; the assay was immunoSEQ multiplex PCR. The sample contains approximately 50,000 clones, 65% to 85% of which appear only once. Specimen: PBMCs. All receptors derive from a boy younger than 18 in good health and CMV-seropositive.

The chain carries TRBV9 and TRBJ2-5, with TRBD2 as a possible D gene (5 bases). V was clipped by 0 bases and J by 5 bases, with 11 bases between them. The CDR3 has 14 amino acids. Germline lookup yields CDR1 SGDLS and CDR2 YYNGEE. The CDR3 spells CASSVDRGRETQYF. CDR3 coding DNA: TGTGCCAGCAGCGTAGATCGGGGTCGGGAGACCCAGTACTTC.

This clone is a singleton in its sample. The chain uses TRBV5-1 and TRBJ1-3, with 9 nucleotides matching TRBD1. The length of the CDR3 is 16 residues. The germline V gene has CDR1 SGHRS and CDR2 YFSETQ. V shed 4 bases and J 4 bases; nucleotides not matched to a gene: 9. The CDR3 here is CASSRAGTGSGNTIYF. The CDR3 DNA reads TGCGCCAGCAGCCGGGCGGGGACAGGGTCAGGAAACACCATATATTTT.